This entry describes one T cell receptor beta chain. Germline values: CDR1 MNHEY, CDR2 SMNVEV (reference sequence). Trimming removed 8 bases from V and 0 bases from J, with 11 bases in between. This CDR3 region has 13 residues. This table comes from immunoSEQ multiplex PCR, and its TCRdb copy is limited to in-frame clones, with some not included. The sample lists about 220,000 clones, around four fifths occurring once. The data were taken from a study of cytomegalovirus exposure and HLA in healthy donors. The chain combines TRBV27 with TRBJ2-7; D call uncertain. The TCR was taken from a woman aged 25 to 45 in good health and CMV-seropositive. The material sequenced was PBMCs. The CDR3 nucleotides read TGTGCCAGCGCAAAGGCCCGCTCCTACGAGCAGTACTTC. It encodes CASAKARSYEQYF.